The 28 T cell receptor beta chains below come from one sample, sequenced in a study of cytomegalovirus exposure and HLA in healthy donors. The PCR contained 60 Vbeta and 13 Jbeta primers. Some clones are missing from TCRdb's copy, which holds only in-frame ones; the method was immunoSEQ multiplex PCR. The sample holds roughly 190,000 clones; around 85% are singletons and the top ten take about 6%. Sequencing was done on a sample of PBMCs. These receptors were taken from a man aged 35 to 55 in good health and CMV-seropositive.

V and J are TRBV6-5 and TRBJ1-5; no reliable D call. Germline CDR1 and CDR2: MNHEY and SVGAGI. V dropped 0 bases and J dropped 6 bases, with 6 bases sitting between them. This CDR3 has 13 amino acids. Here the CDR3 reads CASSYSRSQPQHF. The CDR3 DNA reads as TGTGCCAGCAGTTACTCGAGGAGTCAGCCCCAGCATTTT.

This sequence joins TRBV7-6 and TRBJ2-2; tentatively, D is TRBD2 (6 bases). The CDR3 consists of 15 residues. V was cut by 1 base and J by 3 bases, with 9 bases left in between. The germline V gene has CDR1 SGHVS and CDR2 FNYEAQ. In DNA, the CDR3 is TGTGCCAGCAGCTTAGGGACTACCCACACCGGGGAGCTGTTTTTT. Its translation: CASSLGTTHTGELFF. The whole variable domain, remainder taken from reference TRBV7-6 and TRBJ2-2, is GAGVSQSPRYKVTKRGQDVALRCDPISGHVSLYWYRQALGQGPEFLTYFNYEAQQDKSGLPNDRFSAERPEGSISTLTIQRTEQRDSAMYRCASSLGTTHTGELFFGEGSRLTVL.

V and J are TRBV4-3 and TRBJ2-1; TRBD1 matches at 8 bases. The germline CDR1 and CDR2 sequences are LGHNA and YSLEER. After removal of 1 base from V and 4 bases from J, the junction contained 6 bases not matched to a gene. The CDR3 runs to 16 residues. The DNA for the CDR3 is TGCGCCAGCAGCCAAGGCATGGACAGGGTGTACAATGAGCAGTTCTTC. Residues: CASSQGMDRVYNEQFF.

The chain joins TRBV27 to TRBJ1-5; 7 nucleotides align to TRBD1. The germline V gene has CDR1 MNHEY and CDR2 SMNVEV (reference sequence). J lost 10 bases, V lost 3 bases, and 6 bases had no gene match. This CDR3 region has 13 residues. DNA of the CDR3: TGTGCCAGCAGTTTTGACAGGGCGGTTCCCCAGCATTTT. Translating gives CASSFDRAVPQHF.

J is TRBJ2-2 and V is TRBV10-3, with 8 bases lining up with TRBD1. With V trimmed by 3 bases and J by 0 bases, 3 bases remained unmatched. The CDR3 runs to 16 residues. Germline V CDR1 and CDR2: ENHRY, SYGVKD. DNA of the CDR3: TGTGCCATCAGTGAAACAGGGGGGACGAACACCGGGGAGCTGTTTTTT. This translates into CAISETGGTNTGELFF.

The chain links TRBV27 to TRBJ2-1; D is possibly TRBD1 (5 bases). The CDR3 length is 17 residues. Trimming pared 2 bases from V and 0 bases from J, leaving 14 bases between. Looked up from germline, CDR1 is MNHEY and CDR2 is SMNVEV (reference sequence). The CDR3: CASSLTGIRRSYNEQFF. The CDR3 DNA reads as TGTGCCAGCAGTTTAACAGGCATCCGGCGCTCCTACAATGAGCAGTTCTTC.

The genes are TRBV11-2 and TRBJ2-7; TRBD2 agrees at 9 bases. With V trimmed by 5 bases and J by 0 bases, 8 bases remained unmatched. CDR1 SGHAT and CDR2 FQNNGV come from the germline V gene. This CDR3 is built from 16 residues. CDR3 amino acids: CASSRLAATSSYEQYF. The CDR3 nucleotides read TGTGCCAGCAGCAGACTAGCGGCGACGAGCTCCTACGAGCAGTACTTC.

The rearrangement joins TRBV6-1 to TRBJ1-3; 7 positions match TRBD1. Germline CDR1 MNHNS, CDR2 SASEGT. The CDR3 spans 16 residues. With 3 bases clipped from V and 0 bases from J, the junction kept 5 bases outside the gene matches. CDR3 bases: TGTGCCAGCAGTGAGGAGGGGGCCTTCTCTGGAAACACCATATATTTT. This gives the protein CASSEEGAFSGNTIYF.

This clone has just one count. The V call is TRBV2, the J call TRBJ2-3, with D tentatively TRBD1 (5 bases). V was trimmed by 3 bases and J by 3 bases, leaving 13 bases between them. CDR3 size: 15 residues. Germline V gives CDR1 SNHLY, CDR2 FYNNEI. This chain's CDR3 is CASSDRDRGTDTQYF. For the CDR3, the DNA is TGTGCCAGCAGTGATCGCGATAGGGGTACAGATACGCAGTATTTT.

This clone was detected only a few times. The CDR3 DNA sequence: TGTGCCTGGAGTATCGGGACAGGGATGTACGAGCAGTACTTC. It yields the protein CAWSIGTGMYEQYF. V is TRBV30 and J is TRBJ2-7; 9 bases are shared with TRBD1. Germline CDR1 GTSNPN, CDR2 SVGIG (reference sequence). With 2 bases clipped from V and 4 bases from J, the junction kept 6 bases outside the gene matches. The CDR3 length is 14 residues.

This chain uses TRBV4-3 with TRBJ1-1, with TRBD1 as a possible D gene (5 bases). Per the germline V gene, CDR1 is LGHNA and CDR2 is YSLEER. This CDR3 has 15 residues. V was trimmed by 1 base and J by 10 bases, leaving 19 bases between them. CDR3 sequence (DNA): TGCGCCAGCAGCCAAGGGCTTCGGCAGGGACTCGGAGCTTTCTTT. Translating gives CASSQGLRQGLGAFF.

This clone has only a few counts. The rearrangement links TRBV7-8 to TRBJ2-7; TRBD1 agrees at 8 bases. The CDR3 runs 16 residues. The germline V gene encodes CDR1 SGHVS and CDR2 FQNEAQ. Unmatched junction bases numbered 8, after V lost 2 bases and J lost 2 bases. The CDR3, as DNA: TGTGCCAGCAGCTTATCGCCGGACAGGGTACCCTACGAGCAGTACTTC. Its translation: CASSLSPDRVPYEQYF.

The rearrangement joins TRBV13 to TRBJ1-1; the match to TRBD1 covers 8 bases. Per germline, CDR1 PRHDT and CDR2 FYEKMQ (reference sequence). Trimming took 5 bases from V and 10 from J; bases not matched to a gene: 9. The CDR3 extends over 13 amino acids. For the CDR3, the DNA is TGTGCCAGCAGCCCCCAGGGGGCGCGGCCAGCTTTCTTT. Translation: CASSPQGARPAFF.

This rearrangement joins TRBV2 to TRBJ2-3, with 7 bases matching TRBD2. CDR3 length: 15 residues. V shed 2 bases, J shed 3 bases, and the junction held 5 bases outside the gene matches. CDR1 SNHLY and CDR2 FYNNEI come from the germline V gene. CDR3 bases: TGTGCCAGCAGTGAAAATGGACTAGGGACAGATACGCAGTATTTT. Translated, it gives CASSENGLGTDTQYF.

This chain links TRBV19 with TRBJ1-1, with no clear D. The germline V gene has CDR1 LNHDA and CDR2 SQIVND (reference sequence). The CDR3 length is 10 residues. With 8 bases removed from V and 13 bases from J, the gap between germline ends came to 14 bases. The CDR3 DNA is TGTGCCAGTGGGGAGTTGTGGGGTTTCTTT. Amino acids: CASGELWGFF.

This clone came up once. The chain employs TRBV7-6 and TRBJ2-2; D might be TRBD1 (8 bases). CDR3 length equals 16 residues. CDR1 and CDR2 (germline): SGHVS, FNYEAQ. Between the trimmed V and J ends, which lost 5 bases and 5 bases, there was a span of 18 bases. This chain's CDR3 is CASSARTGRGTGELFF. Here the CDR3 DNA reads TGTGCCAGCAGCGCTAGGACAGGGAGGGGAACCGGGGAGCTGTTTTTT.

V gene TRBV7-9 combines with J gene TRBJ2-3, with TRBD2 matching over 8 bases. Germline V gene sequence: CDR1 SEHNR, CDR2 FQNEAQ (reference sequence). The V and J ends lost 5 bases and 2 bases, in that order; junction bases with no gene match: 6. The CDR3 sequence is 15 residues long. The CDR3 here is CASSLGAGATDTQYF. The CDR3 bases are TGTGCCAGCAGCCTTGGAGCGGGGGCCACAGATACGCAGTATTTT.

The chain joins TRBV7-9 to TRBJ2-5; D is possibly TRBD2 (7 bases). This CDR3 has 15 amino acids. The V and J ends lost 2 bases and 3 bases respectively, with 13 bases between them. Per germline, CDR1 SEHNR and CDR2 FQNEAQ (reference sequence). CDR3 coding DNA: TGTGCCAGCAGCTTAACGGGGGGCTCTGAAGAGACCCAGTACTTC. It codes for CASSLTGGSEETQYF.

V gene TRBV7-2 combines with J gene TRBJ2-5; 9 nucleotides match TRBD2. Germline trimming cut 4 bases from V and 2 bases from J; bases unmatched to any gene: 8. Looked up from germline, CDR1 is SGHTA and CDR2 is FQGNSA. The CDR3 runs 16 residues. The CDR3 DNA reads TGTGCCAGCAGCTCCTTTAGCGGGGGCCTACAAGAGACCCAGTACTTC. Protein sequence: CASSSFSGGLQETQYF.

The gene calls are TRBV29-1 and TRBJ2-2; D is possibly TRBD2 (5 bases). V was shortened by 8 bases and J by 1 base, with 11 bases between the two germline ends. There are 13 residues in the CDR3. Germline V CDR1 and CDR2: SQVTM, ANQGSEA. The CDR3: CSSAGVNTGELFF. The CDR3 nucleotides are TGCAGCTCGGCGGGTGTGAACACCGGGGAGCTGTTTTTT.

V is TRBV5-4 and J is TRBJ2-3, with TRBD2 matching 11 bases. In germline, CDR1 is SGHNT, CDR2 YYREEE (reference sequence). There are 16 residues in the CDR3. The trim removed 1 base at V and 6 bases at J, leaving 7 bases unmatched. Here the CDR3 reads CASSLPLAGGGDTQYF. The DNA of the CDR3 is TGTGCCAGCAGCTTGCCCCTAGCGGGGGGAGGGGATACGCAGTATTTT. The full variable domain, with the rest looked up from reference TRBV5-4 and TRBJ2-3, is ETGVTQSPTHLIKTRGQQVTLRCSSQSGHNTVSWYQQALGQGPQFIFQYYREEENGRGNFPPRFSGLQFPNYSSELNVNALELDDSALYLCASSLPLAGGGDTQYFGPGTRLTVL.

This clone came up once. The chain recombines TRBV27 with TRBJ2-1; D possibly corresponds to TRBD1 (6 bases). V lost 7 bases to trimming and J lost 3 bases, with 13 bases between them. The CDR3 contains 14 residues. Germline loops: CDR1 MNHEY, CDR2 SMNVEV (reference sequence). The CDR3 nucleotides read TGTGCCAGCACCCCAGGGGTTAGCTACAATGAGCAGTTCTTC. As protein: CASTPGVSYNEQFF.

The V call is TRBV5-6, the J call TRBJ2-5; 8 nucleotides agree with TRBD2. The CDR3 is 16 amino acids. V lost 2 bases, J lost 0 bases, and 6 bases stayed unmatched. Germline loops: CDR1 SGHDT, CDR2 YYEEEE. CDR3 nucleotide sequence: TGTGCCAGCAGCTTACAGCGGGGGCGGTACCAAGAGACCCAGTACTTC. It yields the protein CASSLQRGRYQETQYF.

The chain links TRBV7-9 to TRBJ2-7, with D perhaps matching TRBD2 (6 bases). In germline, CDR1 is SEHNR, CDR2 FQNEAQ (reference sequence). This CDR3 region has 13 residues. V was cut by 11 bases and J by 0 bases, with 14 bases left in between. The CDR3 nucleotides are TGTGCCCCAAGCGGGCAGCCCTCCTACGAGCAGTACTTC. It encodes CAPSGQPSYEQYF.

This clone was observed a few times. The rearrangement uses TRBV5-1 and TRBJ1-4, with a possible D match to TRBD1 (5 bases). V was cut by 4 bases and J by 2 bases, with 12 bases left in between. Per the germline V gene, CDR1 is SGHRS and CDR2 is YFSETQ. The CDR3 covers 15 residues. This chain's CDR3 is CASSPSGETNEKLFF. The DNA for the CDR3 is TGCGCCAGCAGCCCCTCGGGGGAGACTAATGAAAAACTGTTTTTT.

A remark on this clone: In the same sample, other DNA sequences code for this CDR3. This chain links TRBV5-4 with TRBJ2-7, with 8 nucleotides matching TRBD1. Germline V gene lookup returns CDR1 SGHNT and CDR2 YYREEE (reference sequence). J gave up 2 bases and V 4 bases, and 2 bases lay outside the gene matches. This CDR3 contains 13 residues. For the CDR3, the DNA is TGTGCCAGCAGCCTGGACAGGGCCTACGAGCAGTACTTC. The encoded protein is CASSLDRAYEQYF.

The V call is TRBV30, the J call TRBJ1-2; TRBD1 matches 7 bases. Germline CDR1 is GTSNPN and CDR2 is SVGIG (reference sequence). This CDR3 contains 13 residues. Trimming at V came to 0 bases and at J to 4 bases, leaving 2 bases not matched to a gene. The CDR3 sequence: CAWSVGGPYGYTF. The DNA for the CDR3 is TGTGCCTGGAGTGTAGGGGGCCCCTATGGCTACACCTTC.

This rearrangement joins TRBV27 to TRBJ1-3; maybe TRBD1 (5 bases). Germline V lookup: CDR1 MNHEY, CDR2 SMNVEV (reference sequence). The CDR3 length is 17 residues. Trimming stripped 6 bases from V and 0 bases from J, with 18 bases between. The CDR3 is CASSGPGGGNSGNTIYF. Written as DNA, the CDR3 is TGTGCCAGCAGCGGACCCGGGGGGGGGAACTCTGGAAACACCATATATTTT.